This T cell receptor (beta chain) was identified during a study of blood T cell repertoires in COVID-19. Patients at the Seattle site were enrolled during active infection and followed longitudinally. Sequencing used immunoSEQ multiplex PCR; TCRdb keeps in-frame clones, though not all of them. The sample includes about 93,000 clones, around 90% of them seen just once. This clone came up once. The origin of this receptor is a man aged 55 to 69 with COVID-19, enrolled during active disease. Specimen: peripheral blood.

The CDR3 DNA follows: TGTGCCAGCAGCCGGGATCTGGGCTCCCTGGGGGGCTACACCTTC. Translation gives CASSRDLGSLGGYTF. The V gene is TRBV6-1, the J gene TRBJ1-2; no firm D call. The V gene lost 6 bases and the J gene lost 8 bases, with 22 bases spanning the gap. Germline lookup yields CDR1 MNHNS and CDR2 SASEGT. The CDR3 extends over 15 amino acids.